This T cell receptor (beta chain) came from a study of OX40 agonist ivuxolimab in advanced cancers. Study-wide results and limits: By week 6 at 0.1 to 3.0 mg/kg, blood CD4+ and CD8+ T cells had expanded clonally.

Comments on this clone: Its target is unknown.

TCRdb's table, derived via immunoSEQ multiplex PCR, lists solely in-frame clones and lacks some. There are more than 80,000 clones in the sample; about 92% occur only once, and 0.25% to 0.3% lies in the top ten. The V end was cut by 4 bases, the J end by 3 bases, with 10 bases between. Germline V gene data show CDR1 as SNHLY and CDR2 as FYNNEI. This CDR3 is built from 14 residues. The V gene is TRBV2, the J gene TRBJ1-5; D is unresolved. This clonotype originated in an adult with an advanced solid tumor such as melanoma, head and neck, liver or kidney cancer. Sequencing was performed on CD4+ or CD8+ T cells sorted from blood, taken in a trial of the OX40 agonist ivuxolimab. DNA for the CDR3: TGTGCCAGCAGTGTTAGCACATTCAATCAGCCCCAGCATTTT. Encoded protein: CASSVSTFNQPQHF.